Each of the 15 T cell receptor beta chains below was sequenced from the same sample in a study of blood T cell repertoires in COVID-19. Sequencing was performed with immunoSEQ multiplex PCR; in TCRdb, only in-frame clones are kept and a portion is missing. The sample includes under 200,000 clones, around 90% of them seen just once. Sample: peripheral blood. All receptors come from a man aged 50-59 years with acute or convalescent COVID-19.

This chain links TRBV27 with TRBJ1-1, with TRBD1 identical over 8 bases. Losses at the gene ends were 5 bases for V and 5 bases for J; bases not matched to a gene: 10. This CDR3 contains 15 residues. The germline gives CDR1 MNHEY, CDR2 SMNVEV (reference sequence). This CDR3 is CASSQGQARRTEAFF. In DNA, the CDR3 is TGTGCCAGCAGTCAGGGACAGGCAAGGCGAACTGAAGCTTTCTTT.

J is TRBJ2-5 and V is TRBV2; possibly TRBD2 for D (6 bases). Germline V lookup: CDR1 SNHLY, CDR2 FYNNEI. Trimming cost V 1 base and J 6 bases, with 9 bases left between them. This CDR3 has 13 residues. CDR3 bases: TGTGCCAGCAGTGAAGGCGGGAAAAAGACCCAGTACTTC. Its translation: CASSEGGKKTQYF.

The chain has TRBV4-1 and TRBJ2-3, with 8 bases aligning to TRBD1. Germline V gives CDR1 MGHRA, CDR2 YSYEKL. J gave up 5 bases and V 4 bases, and 5 bases lay outside the gene matches. The CDR3 has 14 residues. CDR3 bases: TGCGCCAGCAGCCCGGACAGGGTGGTAGATACGCAGTATTTT. Translating gives CASSPDRVVDTQYF.

Only one count was recorded for this clone. The chain joins TRBV30 to TRBJ1-2; D not certain. The CDR3 spans 14 residues. Between the trimmed V and J ends, which lost 0 bases and 2 bases, there was a span of 10 bases. The germline V gene has CDR1 GTSNPN and CDR2 SVGIG (reference sequence). As DNA, the CDR3 is TGTGCCTGGAGTGTGGAGGGCGACAACTATGGCTACACCTTC. It translates to CAWSVEGDNYGYTF.

V gene TRBV7-2 combines with J gene TRBJ2-2, with 8 bases lining up with TRBD2. The V gene's germline CDR1 is SGHTA and CDR2 FQGNSA. Trimming at V came to 5 bases and at J to 4 bases, leaving 6 bases not matched to a gene. This CDR3 is 15 amino acids long. The CDR3 bases are TGTGCCAGCAGCGCCGGACTAGCCGTCACCGGGGAGCTGTTTTTT. Its protein is CASSAGLAVTGELFF.

The V gene is TRBV7-9, the J gene TRBJ2-7; TRBD2 agrees at 13 bases. V lost 7 bases and J lost 6; bases outside the gene matches: 9. CDR3 length: 15 amino acids. Germline-derived CDR1 and CDR2 are SEHNR and FQNEAQ (reference sequence). CDR3 DNA: TGTGCCAGCAAGAGGACTAGCGGGAGTGGAGGCGAGCAGTACTTC. This encodes CASKRTSGSGGEQYF.

The chain recombines TRBV27 with TRBJ2-3, with D hard to call. The CDR3 has 13 amino acids. Trimming shortened V by 2 bases and J by 3 bases, and 6 bases separated the two germline ends. Germline V lookup: CDR1 MNHEY, CDR2 SMNVEV (reference sequence). For the CDR3, the DNA is TGTGCCAGCAGTTTACTGGCTACAGATACGCAGTATTTT. Translated: CASSLLATDTQYF.

The rearrangement links TRBV28 to TRBJ1-5; the match to TRBD1 covers 7 bases. J lost 1 base, V lost 7 bases, and 1 base had no gene match. This CDR3 region has 13 residues. Germline assignment: CDR1 MDHEN and CDR2 SYDVKM. The CDR3 sequence is CASKGASNQPQHF. Written as DNA, the CDR3 is TGTGCCAGCAAGGGGGCCAGCAATCAGCCCCAGCATTTT.

The chain uses TRBV5-8 and TRBJ2-2; a possible D gene is TRBD1 (6 bases). The CDR3 loop spans 16 amino acids. V lost 3 bases and J 7 bases, leaving 19 bases between the germline ends. CDR1 and CDR2 from the germline V gene are SGHTS and YDEGEE. Here the CDR3 reads CASSSNNREEFGELFF. Written as DNA, the CDR3 is TGTGCCAGCAGCTCGAATAACAGGGAAGAGTTCGGGGAGCTGTTTTTT.

The chain recombines TRBV7-6 with TRBJ2-7; TRBD2 aligns across 10 bases. V was clipped by 5 bases and J by 0 bases; unmatched bases: 4. The CDR3 totals 15 residues. Germline V gene sequence: CDR1 SGHVS, CDR2 FNYEAQ. The CDR3 DNA follows: TGTGCCAGCAGCCCGGGACTAGCGCTCTCCTACGAGCAGTACTTC. Amino acid sequence: CASSPGLALSYEQYF.

This clone was observed a single time. V and J are TRBV20-1 and TRBJ1-4; no clear D. V lost 3 bases and J lost 6, with 11 bases in between. Germline CDR1 reads DFQATT; CDR2 reads SNEGSKA (reference sequence). The CDR3 has 13 amino acids. The DNA for the CDR3 is TGCAGTGCTAGTGGACTGGCAGATGAAAAACTGTTTTTT. Protein sequence: CSASGLADEKLFF.

The chain couples TRBV28 to TRBJ1-3; no firm D call. Germline assignment: CDR1 MDHEN and CDR2 SYDVKM. This CDR3 is built from 11 residues. V shed 6 bases and J shed 3 bases, with 3 bases lying between them. CDR3 in DNA: TGTGCCAGCAGGAGTGGAAACACCATATATTTT. It codes for CASRSGNTIYF.

The chain uses TRBV4-1 and TRBJ1-1, with TRBD1 as a possible D gene (6 bases). Looked up from germline, CDR1 is MGHRA and CDR2 is YSYEKL. V was trimmed by 1 base and J by 1 base, leaving 13 bases between them. The CDR3 consists of 16 residues. CDR3 loop: CASSQALGQANTEAFF. CDR3 bases: TGCGCCAGCAGCCAAGCATTGGGACAAGCGAACACTGAAGCTTTCTTT.

The rearrangement links TRBV4-2 to TRBJ2-1, with D maybe TRBD1 (6 bases). The CDR3 covers 14 residues. Germline lookup yields CDR1 LGHNA and CDR2 YNFKEQ. V shed 6 bases and J shed 4 bases, with 13 bases lying between them. Here the CDR3 reads CASRTYREYNEQFF. The CDR3 bases are TGTGCCAGCAGGACATACAGGGAATACAATGAGCAGTTCTTC.

The gene calls are TRBV12-3 or TRBV12-4 and TRBJ2-5; TRBD2 is a possible D gene (5 bases). V was shortened by 5 bases and J by 4 bases, with 5 bases between the two germline ends. The CDR3 totals 11 residues. CDR3 in DNA: TGTGCCAGCAGTGAGGGAGAGACCCAGTACTTC. Its protein product is CASSEGETQYF.